The rows below give T cell receptor beta chains drawn from one sample of a study of Graves' ophthalmopathy and Graves' hyperthyroidism. TCRdb analysed the multiplex PCR reads with MiXCR anew, one entry per CDR3 protein. The sample records more than 300,000 distinct CDR3 sequences, about 17% being singletons. The sequenced sample consisted of peripheral blood. These TCRs come from an adult woman with stable Graves' hyperthyroidism. Both conserved end residues are part of each CDR3. The order of the fields is J gene, D gene, V gene, clone size, CDR3 protein, CDR3 DNA. The D gene is left open where the match is weak. Clone size is stated in some rows and not others, as once, few, many or a class when expanded.

>TRBJ1-1|-|TRBV5-5|many
CASSSDRYNTEAFF
TGTGCCAGCAGCTCTGACAGGTATAACACTGAAGCTTTCTTT
>TRBJ1-1|-|TRBV5-1|many
CASSLDTADPEAFF
TGCGCCAGCAGCTTGGATACGGCAGACCCTGAAGCTTTCTTT
>TRBJ2-7|TRBD2|TRBV5-1|few
CASSLAGGSGIFYEQYF
TGCGCCAGCAGCTTGGCCGGTGGTAGCGGGATCTTCTACGAGCAGTACTTC
>TRBJ1-6|-|TRBV6-1|many
CASSEAGGHNSPLHF
TGTGCCAGCAGTGAAGCGGGGGGGCATAATTCACCCCTCCACTTT
>TRBJ2-2|-|TRBV29-1|few
CSVEGFDTGELFF
TGCAGCGTTGAGGGTTTCGACACCGGGGAGCTGTTTTTT
>TRBJ2-7|-|TRBV3-1|many
CASSRLSGEQYF
TGTGCCAGCAGCCGCCTTTCGGGCGAGCAGTACTTC
>TRBJ2-7|-|TRBV11-2|many
CASSLGLEQYF
TGTGCCAGCAGCTTAGGGCTCGAGCAGTACTTC
>TRBJ2-5|-|TRBV28|many
CASSFAETQYF
TGTGCCAGCAGTTTTGCAGAGACCCAGTACTTC
>TRBJ1-2|-|TRBV6-5|many
CASSPLDNYGYTF
TGTGCCAGCAGTCCCCTCGACAACTATGGCTACACCTTC
>TRBJ2-7|-|TRBV27|many
CASSFSARAHYEQYF
TGTGCCAGCAGTTTCTCGGCCCGGGCCCACTACGAGCAGTACTTC
>TRBJ1-1|-|TRBV12-3/TRBV12-4|once
CASSLALWELEAFF
TGTGCCAGCAGTTTAGCGCTGTGGGAGCTCGAAGCTTTCTTT
>TRBJ1-6|-|TRBV27|many
CASLGIWSYNSPLHF
TGTGCCAGCCTAGGGATCTGGTCCTATAATTCACCCCTCCACTTT
>TRBJ1-2|-|TRBV2|many
CASQRSVANYGYTF
TGTGCCAGCCAAAGGTCCGTAGCTAACTATGGCTACACCTTC
>TRBJ1-1|-|TRBV11-2|many
CASSMGPGHTEAFF
TGTGCCAGCAGCATGGGACCCGGACACACTGAAGCTTTCTTT
>TRBJ1-1|-|TRBV30|many
CAWSVQQGATEAFF
TGTGCCTGGAGTGTACAGCAGGGCGCCACTGAAGCTTTCTTT
>TRBJ1-2|-|TRBV12-3/TRBV12-4|many
CASSDQGDYGYTF
TGTGCCAGCAGTGACCAGGGAGACTATGGCTACACCTTC
>TRBJ2-5|-|TRBV20-1|many
CSAIRGEETQYF
TGCAGTGCTATAAGGGGGGAAGAGACCCAGTACTTC
>TRBJ2-5|-|TRBV11-2|many
CASSPLNREGTQYF
TGTGCCAGCAGCCCGTTAAACAGGGAAGGGACCCAGTACTTC
>TRBJ1-5|-|TRBV24-1|many
CATSDPGQVGQPQHF
TGTGCCACCAGTGACCCCGGTCAGGTGGGCCAGCCCCAGCATTTT
>TRBJ2-4|-|TRBV7-2|many
CASSFGRRWDIQYF
TGTGCCAGCAGCTTCGGGCGGCGGTGGGACATTCAGTACTTC
>TRBJ1-3|-|TRBV7-6|many
CASTSLRSGNTIYF
TGTGCCAGCACCTCACTCCGGTCGGGAAACACCATATATTTT
>TRBJ1-6|-|TRBV30|many
CAWSVPDSANSPLHF
TGTGCCTGGAGTGTACCAGACAGCGCGAATTCACCCCTCCACTTT
>TRBJ2-7|-|TRBV12-3/TRBV12-4|many
CASSLRRGEQYF
TGTGCCAGCAGTTTAAGGAGGGGTGAGCAGTACTTC
>TRBJ2-5|TRBD1|TRBV20-1|once
CSSTGLIQETQYF
TGCAGTTCGACAGGGCTGATACAAGAGACCCAGTACTTC
>TRBJ2-2|-|TRBV11-2|many
CASSSGYTGELFF
TGTGCCAGCAGTAGCGGATACACCGGGGAGCTGTTTTTT
>TRBJ1-1|-|TRBV4-1|many
CASSQVVNTEAFF
TGTGCCAGCAGCCAAGTGGTGAACACTGAAGCTTTCTTT
>TRBJ2-2|TRBD1|TRBV6-2/TRBV6-3|-
CASRSWTGKGTGELFF
TGTGCCAGCAGATCCTGGACAGGGAAAGGGACCGGGGAGCTGTTTTTT
>TRBJ2-7|-|TRBV6-5|many
CASSYATGSYEQYF
TGTGCCAGCAGTTACGCCACTGGCTCCTACGAGCAGTACTTC
>TRBJ2-7|-|TRBV11-2|-
CASSLGSRLPSYEQYF
TGTGCCAGCAGCTTAGGTAGTAGGTTACCTTCCTACGAGCAGTACTTC
>TRBJ1-1|-|TRBV7-3|many
CASSYQGRNTEAFF
TGTGCCAGCAGCTACCAGGGCCGGAACACTGAAGCTTTCTTT
>TRBJ1-3|-|TRBV12-3/TRBV12-4|many
CASSLRESGNTIYF
TGTGCCAGCAGTTTAAGGGAATCTGGAAACACCATATATTTT
>TRBJ2-5|-|TRBV11-2|many
CASSSFEYGVETQYF
TGTGCCAGCAGCTCTTTCGAGTATGGGGTAGAGACCCAGTACTTC
>TRBJ1-1|-|TRBV6-5|many
CASSYRFGRGISEAFF
TGTGCCAGCAGTTACCGATTCGGCAGGGGTATCAGTGAAGCTTTCTTT
>TRBJ1-2|-|TRBV12-3/TRBV12-4|many
CASAWAARNYGYTF
TGTGCCAGCGCCTGGGCAGCTCGTAACTATGGCTACACCTTC
>TRBJ1-1|-|TRBV4-2|-
CASSQAGSWTEAFF
TGTGCCAGCAGCCAAGCGGGCAGTTGGACTGAAGCTTTCTTT
>TRBJ1-1|-|TRBV29-1|-
CSVPGATNTEAFF
TGCAGCGTTCCAGGGGCCACCAACACTGAAGCTTTCTTT
>TRBJ1-3|-|TRBV12-5|many
CASGLGTLGNTIYF
TGTGCTAGTGGTTTGGGGACACTCGGAAACACCATATATTTT
>TRBJ1-6|-|TRBV28|many
CASKGILDSPLHF
TGTGCCAGCAAAGGTATTCTGGATTCACCCCTCCACTTT
>TRBJ2-4|-|TRBV5-6|-
CASSRRTTTIQYF
TGTGCCAGCAGCCGCCGGACTACAACAATTCAGTACTTC
>TRBJ1-5|-|TRBV20-1|-
CSARSRATIQPQHF
TGCAGTGCTAGGTCCAGGGCCACCATTCAGCCCCAGCATTTT
>TRBJ2-7|TRBD1|TRBV6-1|few
CASSLRDRGLDEQYF
TGTGCCAGCAGCCTAAGAGACAGGGGGCTGGACGAGCAGTACTTC
>TRBJ2-4|-|TRBV15|many
CATSRVRRESKNIKYF
TGTGCCACCAGCAGAGTAAGGAGGGAGTCCAAAAACATTAAGTACTTC
>TRBJ2-1|-|TRBV4-1|few
CASSQDPVGAPYNEQFF
TGCGCCAGCAGCCAAGATCCGGTGGGGGCCCCCTACAATGAGCAGTTCTTC
>TRBJ2-5|TRBD2|TRBV6-2/TRBV6-3|few
CASSYGTSGDQETQYF
TGTGCCAGCAGTTACGGGACTAGCGGAGATCAAGAGACCCAGTACTTC
>TRBJ2-7|TRBD1|TRBV29-1|many
CSVGGQGSSYEQYF
TGCAGCGTGGGCGGACAGGGGTCCTCATACGAGCAGTACTTC
>TRBJ2-2|-|TRBV10-1|many
CASSEGYGSTGELFF
TGCGCCAGCAGTGAGGGGTACGGGTCGACCGGGGAGCTGTTTTTT